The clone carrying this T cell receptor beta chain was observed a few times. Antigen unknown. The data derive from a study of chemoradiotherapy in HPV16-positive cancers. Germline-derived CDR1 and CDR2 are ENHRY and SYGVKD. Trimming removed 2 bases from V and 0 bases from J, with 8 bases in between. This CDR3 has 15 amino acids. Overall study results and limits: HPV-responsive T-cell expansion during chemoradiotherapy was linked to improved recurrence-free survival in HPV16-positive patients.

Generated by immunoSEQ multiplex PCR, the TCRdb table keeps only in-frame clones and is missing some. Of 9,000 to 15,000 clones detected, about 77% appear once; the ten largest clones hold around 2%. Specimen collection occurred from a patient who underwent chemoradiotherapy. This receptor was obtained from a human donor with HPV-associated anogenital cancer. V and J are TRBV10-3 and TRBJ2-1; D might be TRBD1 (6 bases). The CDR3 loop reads CAISEEGGSYNEQFF. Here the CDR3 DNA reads TGTGCCATCAGTGAGGAAGGGGGCTCCTACAATGAGCAGTTCTTC.